This TCR beta chain was obtained from a study of lung T cells in sarcoidosis with Löfgren's syndrome. TCRdb called the reads again in MiXCR, with one record for every CDR3 protein. The data show roughly 20,000 distinct CDR3 sequences, roughly a fifth seen once. From germline, CDR1 is LNHDA and CDR2 SQIVND (reference sequence). The germline V and J ends were trimmed by 4 bases and 2 bases, with 5 bases remaining between them. The CDR3 length is 13 residues. This clonotype was counted at least ten times. The receptor's source is a human donor with sarcoidosis (Löfgren's syndrome or another form), or a control subject (not recorded which). Sequencing used CD4+ T cells from PBMCs. The chain links TRBV19 to TRBJ2-2; D unclear. The CDR3 here is CASSSGNTGELFF. In nucleotides, the CDR3 is TGTGCCAGTAGTAGCGGTAACACCGGGGAGCTGTTTTTT.